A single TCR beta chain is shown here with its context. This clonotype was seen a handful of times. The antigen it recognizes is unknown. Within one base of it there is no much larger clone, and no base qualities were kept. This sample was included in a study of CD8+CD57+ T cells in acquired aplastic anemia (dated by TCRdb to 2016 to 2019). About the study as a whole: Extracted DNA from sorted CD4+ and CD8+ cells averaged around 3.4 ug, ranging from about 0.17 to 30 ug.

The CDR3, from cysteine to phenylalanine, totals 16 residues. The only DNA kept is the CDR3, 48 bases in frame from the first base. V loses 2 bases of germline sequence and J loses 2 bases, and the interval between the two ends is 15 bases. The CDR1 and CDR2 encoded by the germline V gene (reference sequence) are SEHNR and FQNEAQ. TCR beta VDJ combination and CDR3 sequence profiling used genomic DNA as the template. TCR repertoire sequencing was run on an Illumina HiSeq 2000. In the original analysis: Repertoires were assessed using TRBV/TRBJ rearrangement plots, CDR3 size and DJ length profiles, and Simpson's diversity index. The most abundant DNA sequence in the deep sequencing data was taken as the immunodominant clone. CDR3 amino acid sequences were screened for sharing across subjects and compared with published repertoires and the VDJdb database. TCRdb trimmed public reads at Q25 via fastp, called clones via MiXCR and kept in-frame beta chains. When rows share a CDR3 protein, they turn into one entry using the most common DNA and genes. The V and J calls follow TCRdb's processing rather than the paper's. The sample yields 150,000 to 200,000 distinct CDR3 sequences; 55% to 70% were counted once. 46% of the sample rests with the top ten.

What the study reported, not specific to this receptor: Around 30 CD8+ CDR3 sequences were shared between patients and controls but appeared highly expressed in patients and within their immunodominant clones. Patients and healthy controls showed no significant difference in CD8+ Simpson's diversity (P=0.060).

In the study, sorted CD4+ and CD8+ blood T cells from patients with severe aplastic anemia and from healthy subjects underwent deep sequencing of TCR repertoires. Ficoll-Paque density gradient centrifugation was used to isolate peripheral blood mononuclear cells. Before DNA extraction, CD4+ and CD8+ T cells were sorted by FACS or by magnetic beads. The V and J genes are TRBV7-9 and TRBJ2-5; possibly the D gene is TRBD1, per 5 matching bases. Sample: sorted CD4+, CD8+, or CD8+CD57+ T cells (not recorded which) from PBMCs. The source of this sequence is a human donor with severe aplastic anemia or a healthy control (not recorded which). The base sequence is TGTGCCAGCAGCTTAACAGGTCTCGTAGAACAAGAGACCCAGTACTTC. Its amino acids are CASSLTGLVEQETQYF.